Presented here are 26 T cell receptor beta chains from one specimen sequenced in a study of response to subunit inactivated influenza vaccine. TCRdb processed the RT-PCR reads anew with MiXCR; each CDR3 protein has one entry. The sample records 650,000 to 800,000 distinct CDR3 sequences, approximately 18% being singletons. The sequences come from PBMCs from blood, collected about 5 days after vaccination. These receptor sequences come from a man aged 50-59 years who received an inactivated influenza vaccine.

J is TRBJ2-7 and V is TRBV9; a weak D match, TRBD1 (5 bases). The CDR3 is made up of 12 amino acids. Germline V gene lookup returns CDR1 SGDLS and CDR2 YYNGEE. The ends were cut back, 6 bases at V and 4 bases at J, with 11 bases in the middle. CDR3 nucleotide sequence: TGTGCCAGCACCCGGAAGGGGTACGAGCAGTACTTC. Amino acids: CASTRKGYEQYF.

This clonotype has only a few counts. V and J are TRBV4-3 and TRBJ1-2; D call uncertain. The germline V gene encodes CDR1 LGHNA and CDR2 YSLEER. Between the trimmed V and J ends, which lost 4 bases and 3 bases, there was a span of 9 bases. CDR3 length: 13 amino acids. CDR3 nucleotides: TGCGCCAGCAGCCTTCGAACATACTATGGCTACACCTTC. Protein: CASSLRTYYGYTF.

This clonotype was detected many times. CDR3 loop: CASSLEGFSNQPQHF. The DNA for the CDR3 is TGCGCCAGCAGCTTGGAGGGATTTAGCAATCAGCCCCAGCATTTT. The chain employs TRBV5-1 and TRBJ1-5; no firm D call. The V end was cut by 0 bases, the J end by 0 bases, with 7 bases between. The CDR3 is 15 residues long. The germline CDR1 and CDR2 sequences are SGHRS and YFSETQ.

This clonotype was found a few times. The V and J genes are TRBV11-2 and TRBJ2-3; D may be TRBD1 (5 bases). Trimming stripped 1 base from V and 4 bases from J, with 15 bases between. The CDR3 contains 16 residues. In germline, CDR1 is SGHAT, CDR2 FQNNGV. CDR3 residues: CASSLGSGRVADTQYF. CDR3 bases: TGTGCCAGCAGCTTAGGGTCTGGCAGGGTCGCAGATACGCAGTATTTT.

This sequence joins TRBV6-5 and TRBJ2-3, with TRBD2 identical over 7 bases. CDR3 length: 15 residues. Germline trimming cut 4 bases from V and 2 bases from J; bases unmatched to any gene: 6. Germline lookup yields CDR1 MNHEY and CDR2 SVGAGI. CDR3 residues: CASSSPGGITDTQYF. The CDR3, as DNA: TGTGCCAGCAGTTCCCCGGGGGGAATCACAGATACGCAGTATTTT.

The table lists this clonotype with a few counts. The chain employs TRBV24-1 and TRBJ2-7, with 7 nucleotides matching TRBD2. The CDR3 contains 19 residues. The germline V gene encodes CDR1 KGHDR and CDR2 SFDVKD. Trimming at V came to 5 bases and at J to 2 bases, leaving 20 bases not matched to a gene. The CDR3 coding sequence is TGTGCCACCAGTGTCCTAGACAGTAATCGGACTAGGGGAACCTACGAGCAGTACTTC. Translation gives CATSVLDSNRTRGTYEQYF.

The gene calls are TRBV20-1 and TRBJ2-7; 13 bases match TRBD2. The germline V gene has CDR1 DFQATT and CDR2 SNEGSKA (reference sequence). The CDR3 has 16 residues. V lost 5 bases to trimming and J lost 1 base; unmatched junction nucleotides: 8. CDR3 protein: CSAGGTSGIRSYEQYF. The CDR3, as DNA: TGCAGTGCTGGTGGGACTAGCGGGATTCGGTCCTACGAGCAGTACTTC.

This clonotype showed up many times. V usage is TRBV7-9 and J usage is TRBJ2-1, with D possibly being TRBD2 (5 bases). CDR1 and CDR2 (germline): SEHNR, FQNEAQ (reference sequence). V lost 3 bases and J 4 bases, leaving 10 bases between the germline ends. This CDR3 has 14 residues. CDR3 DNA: TGTGCCAGCAGCTTGGGTCGGGAATACAATGAGCAGTTCTTC. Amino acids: CASSLGREYNEQFF.

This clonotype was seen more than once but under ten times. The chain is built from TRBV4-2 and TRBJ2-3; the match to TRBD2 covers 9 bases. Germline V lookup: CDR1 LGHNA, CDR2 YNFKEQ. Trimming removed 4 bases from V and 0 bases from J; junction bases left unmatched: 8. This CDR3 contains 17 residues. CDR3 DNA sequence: TGTGCCAGCAGCCCCCAGAACCTAGCGGGGAGCACAGATACGCAGTATTTT. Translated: CASSPQNLAGSTDTQYF.

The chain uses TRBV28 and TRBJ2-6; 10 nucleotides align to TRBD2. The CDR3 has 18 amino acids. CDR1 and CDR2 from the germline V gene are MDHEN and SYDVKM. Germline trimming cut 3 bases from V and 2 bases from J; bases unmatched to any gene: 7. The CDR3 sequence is CASSFWASGSAGANVLTF. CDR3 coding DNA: TGTGCCAGCAGTTTTTGGGCTAGCGGGAGCGCTGGGGCCAACGTCCTGACTTTC.

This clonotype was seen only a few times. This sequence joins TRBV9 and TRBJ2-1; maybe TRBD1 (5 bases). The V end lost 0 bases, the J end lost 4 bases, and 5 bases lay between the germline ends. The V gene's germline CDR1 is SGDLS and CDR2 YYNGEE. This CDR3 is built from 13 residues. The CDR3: CASSVEGYNEQFF. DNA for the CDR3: TGTGCCAGCAGCGTAGAGGGGTACAATGAGCAGTTCTTC.

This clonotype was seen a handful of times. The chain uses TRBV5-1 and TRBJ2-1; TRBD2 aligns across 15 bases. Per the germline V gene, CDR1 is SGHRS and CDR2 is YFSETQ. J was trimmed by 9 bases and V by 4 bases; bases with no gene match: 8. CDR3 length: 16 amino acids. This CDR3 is CASSLWTSGRATEQFF. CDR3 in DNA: TGCGCCAGCAGCCTATGGACTAGCGGGAGGGCCACTGAGCAGTTCTTC.

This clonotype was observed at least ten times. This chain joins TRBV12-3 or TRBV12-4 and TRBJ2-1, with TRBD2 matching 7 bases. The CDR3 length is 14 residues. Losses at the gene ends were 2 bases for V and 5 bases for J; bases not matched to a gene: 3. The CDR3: CASSLSGGNNEQFF. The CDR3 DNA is TGTGCCAGCAGTTTATCCGGGGGGAACAATGAGCAGTTCTTC.

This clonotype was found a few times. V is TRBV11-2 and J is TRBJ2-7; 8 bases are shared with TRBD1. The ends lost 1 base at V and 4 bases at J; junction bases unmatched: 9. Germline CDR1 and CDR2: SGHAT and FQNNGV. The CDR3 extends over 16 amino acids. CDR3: CASSLGGQAPSYEQYF. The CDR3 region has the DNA TGTGCCAGCAGCTTAGGGGGACAGGCCCCCTCTTACGAGCAGTACTTC.

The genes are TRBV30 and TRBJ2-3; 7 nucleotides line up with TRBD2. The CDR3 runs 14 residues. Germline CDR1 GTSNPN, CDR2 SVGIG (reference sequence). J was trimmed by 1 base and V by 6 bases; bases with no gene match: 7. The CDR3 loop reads CACRDLAGTDTQYF. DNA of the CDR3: TGTGCCTGTAGGGATCTAGCGGGCACAGATACGCAGTATTTT.

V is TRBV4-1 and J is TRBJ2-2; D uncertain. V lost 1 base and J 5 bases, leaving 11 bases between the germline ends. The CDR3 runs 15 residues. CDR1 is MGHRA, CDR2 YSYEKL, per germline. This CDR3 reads CASSQVVAQTGELFF. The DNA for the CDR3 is TGCGCCAGCAGCCAAGTTGTCGCGCAGACCGGGGAGCTGTTTTTT.

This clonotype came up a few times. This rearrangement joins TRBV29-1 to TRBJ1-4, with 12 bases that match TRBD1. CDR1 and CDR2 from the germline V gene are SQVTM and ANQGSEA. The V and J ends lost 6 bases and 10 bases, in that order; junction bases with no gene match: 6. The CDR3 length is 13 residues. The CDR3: CSVQGQGASKLFF. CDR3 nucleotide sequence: TGCAGCGTCCAGGGACAGGGGGCCTCAAAACTGTTTTTT.

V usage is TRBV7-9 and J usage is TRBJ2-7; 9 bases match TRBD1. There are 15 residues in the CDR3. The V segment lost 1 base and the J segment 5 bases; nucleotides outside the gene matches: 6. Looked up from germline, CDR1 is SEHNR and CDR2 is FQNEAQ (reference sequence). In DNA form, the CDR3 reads TGTGCCAGCAGCTTAGTTTTGGGGACAGGGAACGAGCAGTACTTC. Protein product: CASSLVLGTGNEQYF.

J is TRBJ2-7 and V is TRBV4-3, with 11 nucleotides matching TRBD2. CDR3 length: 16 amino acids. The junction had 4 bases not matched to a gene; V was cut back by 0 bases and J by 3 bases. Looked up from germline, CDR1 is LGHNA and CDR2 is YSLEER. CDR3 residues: CASSQDSTSGGYEQYF. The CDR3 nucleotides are TGCGCCAGCAGCCAAGATAGCACTAGCGGGGGCTACGAGCAGTACTTC.

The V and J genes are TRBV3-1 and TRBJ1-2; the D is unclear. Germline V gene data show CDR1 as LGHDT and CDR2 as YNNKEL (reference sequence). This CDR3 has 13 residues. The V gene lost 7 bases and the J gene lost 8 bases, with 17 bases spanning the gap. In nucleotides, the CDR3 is TGTGCCAGCAACGCTGTCGGGAGTTCGGGCTACACCTTC. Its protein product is CASNAVGSSGYTF.

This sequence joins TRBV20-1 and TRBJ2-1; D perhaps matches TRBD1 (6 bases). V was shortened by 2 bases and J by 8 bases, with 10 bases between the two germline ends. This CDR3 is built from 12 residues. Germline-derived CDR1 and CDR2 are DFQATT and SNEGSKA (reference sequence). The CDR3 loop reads CSARPRGYEQFF. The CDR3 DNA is TGCAGTGCTAGACCCAGGGGATATGAGCAGTTCTTC.

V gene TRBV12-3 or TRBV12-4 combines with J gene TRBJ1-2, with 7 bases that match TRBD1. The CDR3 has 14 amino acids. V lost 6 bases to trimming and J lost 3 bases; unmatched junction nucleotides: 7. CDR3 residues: CASSTAGTDYGYTF. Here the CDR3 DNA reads TGTGCCAGCAGCACCGCCGGGACAGACTATGGCTACACCTTC.

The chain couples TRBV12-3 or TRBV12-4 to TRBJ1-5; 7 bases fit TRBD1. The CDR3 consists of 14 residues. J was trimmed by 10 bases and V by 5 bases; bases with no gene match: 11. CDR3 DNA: TGTGCCAGCAGTCTCACCGGGACAGAAAAACCCCAGCATTTT. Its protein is CASSLTGTEKPQHF.

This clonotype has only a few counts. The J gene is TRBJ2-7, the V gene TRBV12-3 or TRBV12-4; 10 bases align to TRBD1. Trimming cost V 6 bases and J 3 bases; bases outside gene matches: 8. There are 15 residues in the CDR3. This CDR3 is CASRAGQGGNYEQYF. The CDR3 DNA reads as TGTGCCAGCAGAGCCGGACAGGGGGGCAACTACGAGCAGTACTTC.

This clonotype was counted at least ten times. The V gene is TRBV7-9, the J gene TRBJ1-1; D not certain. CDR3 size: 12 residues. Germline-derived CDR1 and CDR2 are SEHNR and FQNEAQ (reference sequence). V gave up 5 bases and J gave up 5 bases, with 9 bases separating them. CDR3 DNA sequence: TGTGCCAGCAGCACAACAATGACTGAAGCTTTCTTT. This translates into CASSTTMTEAFF.

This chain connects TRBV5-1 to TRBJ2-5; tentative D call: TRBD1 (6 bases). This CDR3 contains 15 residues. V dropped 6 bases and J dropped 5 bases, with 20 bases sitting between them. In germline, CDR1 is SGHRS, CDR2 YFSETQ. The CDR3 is CASTPWSGAEETQYF. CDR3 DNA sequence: TGCGCCAGCACCCCTTGGTCAGGGGCGGAGGAGACCCAGTACTTC.